This T cell receptor (beta chain) was sequenced in a study of identical twins. Study-wide results and caveats: Out-of-frame TCR alpha sharing observed in monozygotic twins exceeded model estimates.

Trimming removed 2 bases at V and 4 bases at J, with 15 bases between. Germline assignment: CDR1 MNHEY and CDR2 SMNVEV (reference sequence). The CDR3 runs to 16 residues. This clonotype was recorded many times. Its antigen is undetermined. cDNA molecules carried unique molecular identifiers, and template switching added a universal primer site. TCRdb called the 5' RACE reads again in MiXCR, with one record for every CDR3 protein. The data show approximately 700,000 distinct CDR3 sequences, 5.5% to 6.5% seen once. Sequenced input: naive T cells sorted from blood. The rearrangement uses TRBV27 and TRBJ1-3; D perhaps matches TRBD1 (5 bases). The source is a man aged 18 to 29 in good health. CDR3 protein: CASSLIGTGVGNTIYF. CDR3 nucleotides: TGTGCCAGCAGTTTAATAGGGACGGGGGTCGGAAACACCATATATTTT.